This is a list of T cell receptor beta chains from one sample in a study of regulatory T cells in long-lasting Graves disease. MiXCR, run by TCRdb on the multiplex PCR reads, gives a single entry per CDR3 protein. The profile shows 400,000 to 500,000 distinct CDR3 sequences, 20% to 25% of them singletons. The sequenced sample was peripheral blood mononuclear cells (PBMCs), obtained when the disease was refractory, from a patient treated with antithyroid drugs. The receptors derive from a female donor with Graves disease. Each CDR3 is given with its conserved first and last residue. D genes are given only for firm matches. The size field is filled for only some rows; it gives once, few, many or a size class.

size,V,D,J,CDR3,DNA
-,TRBV12-3/TRBV12-4,-,TRBJ2-7,CASSYSIAAYEQYF,TGTGCCAGCAGTTACTCGATAGCGGCCTACGAGCAGTACTTC
-,TRBV7-3,-,TRBJ2-1,CASSLGSGFNEQFF,TGTGCCAGCAGCCTCGGATCCGGCTTCAATGAGCAGTTCTTC
few,TRBV2,-,TRBJ2-3,CASRRTEGTDTQYF,TGTGCCAGCAGGCGGACAGAAGGCACAGATACGCAGTATTTT
many,TRBV28,TRBD1,TRBJ1-2,CASATGGADYGYTF,TGTGCCAGCGCGACAGGGGGCGCGGACTATGGCTACACCTTC
many,TRBV6-5,TRBD2,TRBJ2-5,CASSYTRTSEIQETQYF,TGTGCCAGCAGTTACACTCGGACTAGCGAAATCCAAGAGACCCAGTACTTC
many,TRBV7-2,-,TRBJ1-1,CASSSAVGQGGTEAFF,TGTGCCAGCAGTTCGGCGGTGGGGCAGGGAGGCACTGAAGCTTTCTTT
many,TRBV7-8,TRBD2,TRBJ2-7,CASSLVGVAGGSYEQYF,TGTGCCAGCAGCTTAGTGGGAGTGGCGGGGGGCTCCTACGAGCAGTACTTC
once,TRBV7-2,TRBD2,TRBJ2-1,CASSFDGLAGREQFF,TGTGCCAGCAGCTTCGATGGACTAGCGGGGAGGGAGCAGTTCTTC
many,TRBV6-1,-,TRBJ2-2,CASTSDGGYTGELFF,TGTGCCAGCACCTCCGATGGAGGGTACACCGGGGAGCTGTTTTTT
-,TRBV7-8,-,TRBJ2-7,CASSLGFQSSYEQYF,TGTGCCAGCAGCTTAGGCTTTCAAAGCTCCTACGAGCAGTACTTC
many,TRBV6-2/TRBV6-3,-,TRBJ1-1,CASSNRNTEAFF,TGTGCCAGCAGTAACAGGAACACTGAAGCTTTCTTT
few,TRBV30,-,TRBJ1-2,CAQDGGNYGYTF,TGTGCCCAGGACGGAGGGAACTATGGCTACACCTTC
many,TRBV7-2,TRBD2,TRBJ2-7,CASSLVTGGRFEQYF,TGTGCCAGCAGCTTAGTTACGGGAGGGAGGTTCGAGCAGTACTTC
few,TRBV11-1,-,TRBJ1-1,CASSLALGEAFF,TGTGCCAGCAGCTTAGCGCTCGGAGAAGCTTTCTTT
-,TRBV7-9,-,TRBJ2-5,CASSPRTSLQETQYF,TGTGCCAGCAGCCCACGGACATCCCTCCAAGAGACCCAGTACTTC
few,TRBV20-1,-,TRBJ1-6,CSARVQGTNSPLHF,TGCAGTGCTAGAGTACAGGGAACGAATTCACCCCTCCACTTT
-,TRBV4-1,TRBD1,TRBJ1-4,CASSSPQGPSGQKLFF,TGCGCCAGCAGCTCCCCACAGGGGCCTTCGGGGCAGAAACTGTTTTTT
few,TRBV12-3/TRBV12-4,-,TRBJ1-5,CAGSPGDQPQHF,TGTGCCGGCAGTCCAGGGGATCAGCCCCAGCATTTT
-,TRBV11-3,-,TRBJ1-5,CASSLSGTNQPQHF,TGTGCCAGCAGTTTATCCGGCACCAATCAGCCCCAGCATTTT
many,TRBV3-1,-,TRBJ2-7,CASSTQGSHEQYF,TGTGCCAGCAGCACCCAGGGGAGCCACGAGCAGTACTTC
few,TRBV5-1,TRBD2,TRBJ2-2,CASSSGVAGGLFTGELFF,TGCGCCAGCAGCTCTGGGGTAGCGGGAGGCCTGTTCACCGGGGAGCTGTTTTTT
-,TRBV20-1,-,TRBJ1-1,CSARDGSGTEAFF,TGCAGTGCTAGAGATGGTAGTGGTACTGAAGCTTTCTTT
-,TRBV7-6,-,TRBJ2-5,CASSSGPIETQYF,TGTGCCAGCAGCTCGGGGCCCATTGAGACCCAGTACTTC
-,TRBV5-1,-,TRBJ1-4,CAGSLLGLTNEKLFF,TGCGCCGGCAGCTTGTTGGGCCTGACTAATGAAAAACTGTTTTTT
many,TRBV28,-,TRBJ1-2,CANKRGDYGYTF,TGTGCCAACAAGCGAGGTGACTATGGCTACACCTTC
many,TRBV6-1,-,TRBJ2-7,CAGSPRSSYEQYF,TGTGCCGGCTCCCCGAGGAGCTCCTACGAGCAGTACTTC
few,TRBV15,-,TRBJ1-3,CATSRAYSGSGNTIYF,TGTGCCACCAGCAGAGCTTACAGTGGCTCTGGAAACACCATATATTTT
few,TRBV7-9,-,TRBJ1-2,CASSLWTDDGYTF,TGTGCCAGCAGCTTATGGACAGACGATGGCTACACCTTC
-,TRBV25-1,-,TRBJ1-2,CATQYSLNYGYTF,TGTGCCACCCAATACTCGTTAAACTATGGCTACACCTTC
many,TRBV6-1,-,TRBJ1-1,CASRGQLGTEAFF,TGTGCCAGCAGAGGACAGTTGGGCACTGAAGCTTTCTTT
-,TRBV5-1,TRBD1,TRBJ2-5,CASSLGTGWYQETQYF,TGCGCCAGCAGCTTGGGGACAGGGTGGTACCAAGAGACCCAGTACTTC
many,TRBV20-1,TRBD1,TRBJ1-1,CSASRQGRTEAFF,TGCAGTGCCTCCCGACAGGGTCGAACTGAAGCTTTCTTT
many,TRBV5-8,-,TRBJ1-2,CATTGQGSGGYTF,TGTGCCACCACGGGACAAGGAAGCGGTGGCTACACCTTC
few,TRBV5-1,-,TRBJ2-5,CASSSGQTQETQYF,TGCGCCAGCAGCTCAGGACAGACCCAAGAGACCCAGTACTTC